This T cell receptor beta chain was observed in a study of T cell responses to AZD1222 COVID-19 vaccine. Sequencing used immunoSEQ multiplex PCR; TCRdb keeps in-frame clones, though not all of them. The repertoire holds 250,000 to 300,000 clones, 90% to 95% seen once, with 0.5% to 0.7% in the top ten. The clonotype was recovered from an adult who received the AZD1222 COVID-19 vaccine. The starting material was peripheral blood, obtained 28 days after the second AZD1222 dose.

The CDR3 here is CASSAGTGGNQPQHF. The CDR3 DNA reads as TGTGCCAGTAGTGCCGGGACAGGGGGCAATCAGCCCCAGCATTTT. This rearrangement joins TRBV19 to TRBJ1-5, with 10 nucleotides matching TRBD1. The CDR3 length is 15 residues. V was clipped by 5 bases and J by 2 bases; unmatched bases: 3. Germline lookup yields CDR1 LNHDA and CDR2 SQIVND (reference sequence).